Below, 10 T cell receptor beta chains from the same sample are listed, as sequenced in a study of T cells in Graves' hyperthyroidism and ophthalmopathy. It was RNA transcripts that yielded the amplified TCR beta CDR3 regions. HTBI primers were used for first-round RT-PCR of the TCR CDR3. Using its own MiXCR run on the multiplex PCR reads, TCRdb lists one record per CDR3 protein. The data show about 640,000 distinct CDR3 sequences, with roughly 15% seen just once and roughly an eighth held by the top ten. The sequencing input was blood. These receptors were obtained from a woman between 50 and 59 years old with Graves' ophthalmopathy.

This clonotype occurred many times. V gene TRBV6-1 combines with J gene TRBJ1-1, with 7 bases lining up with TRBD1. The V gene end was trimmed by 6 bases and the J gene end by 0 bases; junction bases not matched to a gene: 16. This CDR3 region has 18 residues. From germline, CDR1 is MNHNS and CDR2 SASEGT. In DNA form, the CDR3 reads TGTGCCAGCAGCCAACCCCCATGGGGACAGCCGATGAACACTGAAGCTTTCTTT. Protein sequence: CASSQPPWGQPMNTEAFF.

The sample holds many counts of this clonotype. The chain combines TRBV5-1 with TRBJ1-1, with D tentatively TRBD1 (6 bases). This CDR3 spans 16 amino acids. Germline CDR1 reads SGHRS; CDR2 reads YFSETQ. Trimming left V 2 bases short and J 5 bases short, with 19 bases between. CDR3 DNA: TGCGCCAGCAGCTTACCTCGGGGGGGCTCTGAGACTGAAGCTTTCTTT. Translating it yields CASSLPRGGSETEAFF.

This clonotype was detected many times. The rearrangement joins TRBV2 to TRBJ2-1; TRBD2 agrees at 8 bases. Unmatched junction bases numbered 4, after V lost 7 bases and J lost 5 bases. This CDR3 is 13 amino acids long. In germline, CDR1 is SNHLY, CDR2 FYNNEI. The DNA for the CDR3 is TGTGCCAGCACCGGACTAGCTAACAATGAGCAGTTCTTC. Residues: CASTGLANNEQFF.

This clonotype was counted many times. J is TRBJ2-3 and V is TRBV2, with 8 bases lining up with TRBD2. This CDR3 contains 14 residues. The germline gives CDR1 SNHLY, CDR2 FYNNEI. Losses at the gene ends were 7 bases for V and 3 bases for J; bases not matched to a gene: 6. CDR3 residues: CASNPAGVTDTQYF. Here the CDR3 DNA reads TGTGCCAGCAATCCAGCGGGAGTTACAGATACGCAGTATTTT.

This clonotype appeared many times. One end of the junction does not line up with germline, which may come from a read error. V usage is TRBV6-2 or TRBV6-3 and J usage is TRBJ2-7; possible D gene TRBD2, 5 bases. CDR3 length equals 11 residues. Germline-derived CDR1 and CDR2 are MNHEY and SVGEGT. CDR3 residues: CASSGPYEQYF. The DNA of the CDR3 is TGCGCCAGCAGCGGACCCTACGAGCAGTACTTC.

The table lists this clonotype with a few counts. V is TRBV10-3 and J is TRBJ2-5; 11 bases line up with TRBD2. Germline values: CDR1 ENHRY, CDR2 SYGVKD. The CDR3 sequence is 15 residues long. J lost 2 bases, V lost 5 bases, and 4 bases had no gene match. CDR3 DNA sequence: TGTGCCATCAGTAACGGGACTAGCGGACAAGAGACCCAGTACTTC. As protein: CAISNGTSGQETQYF.

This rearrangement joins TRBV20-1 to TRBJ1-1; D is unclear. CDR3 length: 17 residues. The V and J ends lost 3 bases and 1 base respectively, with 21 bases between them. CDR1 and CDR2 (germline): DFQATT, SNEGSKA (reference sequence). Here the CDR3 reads CSARRVVRIGANTEAFF. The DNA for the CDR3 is TGCAGTGCTAGGAGGGTGGTTCGAATCGGAGCGAACACTGAAGCTTTCTTT.

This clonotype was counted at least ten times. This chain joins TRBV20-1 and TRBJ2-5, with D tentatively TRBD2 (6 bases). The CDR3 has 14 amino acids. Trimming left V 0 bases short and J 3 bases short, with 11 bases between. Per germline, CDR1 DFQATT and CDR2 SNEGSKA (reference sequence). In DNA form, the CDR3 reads TGCAGTGCTAGAGACACCTTAGCGGAAGAGACCCAGTACTTC. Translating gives CSARDTLAEETQYF.

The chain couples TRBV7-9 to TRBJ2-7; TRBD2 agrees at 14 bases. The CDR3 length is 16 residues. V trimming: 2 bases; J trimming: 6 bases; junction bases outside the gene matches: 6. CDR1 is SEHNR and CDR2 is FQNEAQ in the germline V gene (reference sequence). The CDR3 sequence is CASSLMGLAGVVEQYF. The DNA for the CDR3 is TGTGCCAGCAGCTTAATGGGACTAGCGGGAGTTGTCGAGCAGTACTTC.

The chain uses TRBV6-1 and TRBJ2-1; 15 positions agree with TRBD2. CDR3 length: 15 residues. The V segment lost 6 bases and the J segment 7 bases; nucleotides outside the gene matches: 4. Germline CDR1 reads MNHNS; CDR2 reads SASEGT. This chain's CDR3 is CASSGTSGRLNEQFF. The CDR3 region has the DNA TGTGCCAGCAGCGGGACTAGCGGGAGGTTAAATGAGCAGTTCTTC.